This T cell receptor beta chain was retrieved from a study of shared clonotypes between healthy human individuals (dated by TCRdb to about 2020). Study-wide context: A couple of women and three men aged 18 to 49 years were included in the cohort. For each donor, CD4 naive and CD4 memory were each given three plates, CD8 naive was given two plates, and CD8 memory was given one plate. The study deeply sequenced blood TCR repertoires of about 5 healthy adults to estimate repertoire size and the extent of clonotype sharing between individuals. Libraries were prepared and TCR repertoires were sequenced by different laboratories using diverse techniques, in order to increase sequencing depth and limit assay-specific biases. Per donor, leukapheresis produced somewhere between about 0.8 and 9 billion PBMCs. Points the paper makes about the study in general: Naive subsets generally had larger estimated clonotype richness than memory subsets. Compared with non-shared clonotypes, the clonotypes found in all four sorted-subset donors had higher generation probabilities. Sharing across several donors was observed for approximately 5% of naive CD4, over 3% of naive CD8, 2% to 2.5% of memory CD4, and about 0.4% of memory CD8 clonotypes. Pairwise subsampling led to the expectation that sequencing depth would affect the degree of clonotype sharing among donors. Even with the large sequencing depth, rarefaction of the sorted-subset datasets indicated that sequencing was incomplete. Sampling was restricted to blood, and TCR repertoires in tissue are likely to differ from TCR repertoires in blood. The small number of donors limited the genetic and exposure-history diversity represented.

Healthy HIV-negative adults with no recently reported acute infections or vaccinations were included as donors. Every donor was a Caucasian adult residing in Nashville, Tennessee, USA. Magnetic negative selection was used to enrich CD4+ T cells, after which naive cells were positively selected on CD45RA and the negative fraction became the memory subset. After blood collection by leukapheresis, PBMCs were isolated using Ficoll-Histopaque density gradient centrifugation and then cryopreserved in the vapor phase of liquid nitrogen. Purity and quantity of every magnetically sorted T cell population were checked by analytical flow cytometry. Each sorted fraction had its genomic DNA isolated and then quantified by UV absorbance on a Nanodrop 2000c. Taken from the germline V gene, the CDR1 and CDR2 loops are SGHNT and YENEEA. V loses 4 bases, J loses 1 base, and the germline ends lie 15 bases apart. The CDR3 sequence holds 16 residues, the cysteine and phenylalanine included. The entry retains the CDR3 DNA only, 48 bases that are in frame from base 1.

This clone was recorded only once. Its target antigen remains unknown. Within one base of it there is no much larger clone, and no base qualities were kept. TCR CDR3 regions were amplified from genomic DNA by multiplex PCR using the deep immunoSEQ assay. Genomic DNA extracted from each cell subset was distributed evenly over all wells of several immunoSEQ 96-well plates, and each plate served as one replicate. For sorted subsets, about 200 ng genomic DNA, equal to 25,000 to 35,000 T cell genomes, was loaded into each replicate PCR. Purified libraries were measured with a Qubit 3.0 fluorometer, size-checked on a Bioanalyzer 2100, and measured again with the KAPA Library Quantification kit. Each immunoSEQ 96-well plate was sequenced on its own single-read 150-cycle Illumina NextSeq 550 flow cell. The authors' analysis ran thus. Because only junctional sequences without quality scores were contained in the immunoSEQ output, filtering matching that applied to full-length reads could not be performed. To assign V/J genes and CDR3, sequences were annotated using PyIR, a Python wrapper for IgBLAST v1.9, with IMGT germline references. Reads were removed for weak V/J assignments (E-value above 1e-6), missing CDR3, stop codons, out-of-frame junctions, or ambiguous translated residues. V3J clonotypes were defined by identical inferred V gene, J gene, and CDR3 amino acid sequence. The percentage overlap between two repertoires was calculated by dividing the number of shared unique clonotypes by the size of the smaller repertoire. RTK rarefaction, the Chao1 estimator, and Recon v2.1 estimates of unobserved clonotypes were used to assess repertoire richness. Generation probabilities were computed with OLGA for all TCRbeta clonotypes obtained by the gDNA method from several donors. Not all clones reach the TCRdb copy of this immuneACCESS table, which keeps in-frame sequences only. Checked studies attribute under half of the gap to unresolved V genes and leave the rest unexplained. V, J and clone size were drawn from that table, and D and trimming were deduced from the DNA. The table for this sample lists approximately 2.3 million clones; 85% to 95% of them were counted only once. The ten top clones hold roughly 0.36% of the sample.

The chain is assembled from TRBV11-3 and TRBJ2-3; the D element might be TRBD1 or TRBD2, as each aligns at 7 bases. The sequencing sample was made of naive CD4+ T cells from PBMCs. Sample cell subset or site, as interpreted from the label and publication: CD45RA+ positively selected. This TCR came from a man aged 18 to 30 in good health. Some clones in this sample may be carry-over from other donors' samples. The CDR3 corresponds to CASSSRQGGGTDTQYF. Here is the DNA: TGTGCCAGCAGCTCCCGACAGGGAGGGGGCACAGATACGCAGTATTTT.